This entry lists 9 T cell receptor beta chains sequenced from one sample in a study of T cell repertoires in cytomegalovirus infection. For these TCRs, the target antigens are not known. TCRdb re-called the reads through MiXCR, storing one row per CDR3 protein. Altogether roughly 180,000 distinct CDR3 sequences are present, roughly 22% being singletons, with the ten largest covering 20% to 30%. The specimen was CD8+ T cells from cultured PBMCs, collected from culture after CMV antigen stimulation. The receptors originated from a human donor in good health (CMV status not recorded). Some clones in this sample may be carry-over from other donors' samples.

The chain couples TRBV7-6 to TRBJ1-2; 12 bases fit TRBD1. Germline CDR1 reads SGHVS; CDR2 reads FNYEAQ. The CDR3 runs 14 residues. The J segment lost 8 bases and the V segment lost 5 bases, leaving 6 bases of the junction unmatched. CDR3 DNA: TGTGCCAGCAGCCCCGGGACAGGGGGCCGGGGCTACACCTTC. As protein: CASSPGTGGRGYTF. Drawing the rest from reference TRBV7-6 and TRBJ1-2, the complete variable domain is GAGVSQSPRYKVTKRGQDVALRCDPISGHVSLYWYRQALGQGPEFLTYFNYEAQQDKSGLPNDRFSAERPEGSISTLTIQRTEQRDSAMYRCASSPGTGGRGYTFGSGTRLTVV.

The chain links TRBV6-6 to TRBJ1-3; 7 bases fit TRBD1. V gave up 3 bases and J gave up 0 bases; unmatched junction bases: 11. The CDR3 contains 18 residues. The germline V gene has CDR1 MNHNY and CDR2 SVGAGI (reference sequence). CDR3 protein: CASSYLLTGPSSGNTIYF. CDR3 in DNA: TGTGCCAGCAGTTATCTCCTGACAGGGCCCAGCTCTGGAAACACCATATATTTT.

The J gene is TRBJ1-1, the V gene TRBV6-5; D not certain. V was pared by 0 bases and J by 5 bases, with 7 bases between. This CDR3 is 13 amino acids long. The germline CDR1 and CDR2 sequences are MNHEY and SVGAGI. For the CDR3, the DNA is TGTGCCAGCAGTTACTCGAGGAATACTGAAGCTTTCTTT. It codes for CASSYSRNTEAFF.

This clonotype was counted between two and nine times. The chain has TRBV4-1 and TRBJ2-7, with TRBD1 matching 7 bases. J was trimmed by 2 bases and V by 4 bases; bases with no gene match: 8. Germline-derived CDR1 and CDR2 are MGHRA and YSYEKL. The CDR3 runs to 15 residues. CDR3 bases: TGCGCCAGCAGCCTGCGCGCCGGGACAGCCTACGAGCAGTACTTC. It codes for CASSLRAGTAYEQYF.

A few counts support this clonotype. J is TRBJ2-1 and V is TRBV7-9; 14 bases line up with TRBD2. This CDR3 is built from 16 residues. Germline loops: CDR1 SEHNR, CDR2 FQNEAQ (reference sequence). With 3 bases clipped from V and 10 bases from J, the junction kept 8 bases outside the gene matches. The DNA of the CDR3 is TGTGCCAGCAGCTTGACTAGCGGGGGGGCCCGGACCGAGCAGTTCTTC. It is translated as CASSLTSGGARTEQFF.

This clonotype appeared once. The CDR3 bases are TGTGCCAGCAGTTACACAAGCGGGTGGGGCCGGGAGGCGCAGTATTTT. Protein product: CASSYTSGWGREAQYF. This sequence joins TRBV6-2 or TRBV6-3 and TRBJ2-3; 7 bases are shared with TRBD2. The V gene's germline CDR1 is MNHEY and CDR2 SVGEGT. CDR3 length equals 16 residues. The V segment lost 2 bases and the J segment 10 bases; nucleotides outside the gene matches: 15.

The chain is built from TRBV7-9 and TRBJ2-2, with no clear D. Trimming shortened V by 2 bases and J by 6 bases, and 10 bases separated the two germline ends. Germline CDR1 and CDR2: SEHNR and FQNEAQ (reference sequence). CDR3 length: 14 amino acids. CDR3 DNA sequence: TGTGCCAGCAGCTTATCTGGGAATCCCGGGGAGCTGTTTTTT. It yields the protein CASSLSGNPGELFF. The full variable domain, in which reference TRBV7-9 and TRBJ2-2 provide the parts outside the CDR3, is DTGVSQNPRHKITKRGQNVTFRCDPISEHNRLYWYRQTLGQGPEFLTYFQNEAQLEKSRLLSDRFSAERPKGSFSTLEIQRTEQGDSAMYLCASSLSGNPGELFFGEGSRLTVL.

V is TRBV12-3 or TRBV12-4 and J is TRBJ1-3; perhaps TRBD1 as D (6 bases). CDR3 length: 16 amino acids. The germline V and J ends were trimmed by 1 base and 7 bases, with 17 bases remaining between them. The CDR3 reads CASSLGGTLQGNTIYF. For the CDR3, the DNA is TGTGCCAGCAGTTTAGGTGGGACCCTTCAGGGGAACACCATATATTTT.

There are a few counts of this clonotype. The rearrangement joins TRBV7-8 to TRBJ2-7, with 11 nucleotides matching TRBD1. Trimming at V came to 3 bases and at J to 5 bases, leaving 3 bases not matched to a gene. CDR1 is SGHVS, CDR2 FQNEAQ, per germline. CDR3 size: 14 residues. As DNA, the CDR3 is TGTGCCAGCAGCTTGCCGGACAGGGGGCACGAGCAGTACTTC. Amino acid sequence: CASSLPDRGHEQYF.